These 14 T cell receptor beta chains originate from one sample sequenced in a study of blood T cell repertoires in COVID-19. Using immunoSEQ multiplex PCR, the repertoire was profiled, and TCRdb retains in-frame clones only, with some absent. This table has tens of thousands of clones, 88% appearing once. Sequencing was carried out using peripheral blood. The receptors were gathered from a man at least 80 years old with acute or convalescent COVID-19.

The CDR3 nucleotides read TGTGCCAGCAGTGATCTCGGGGTTAATTCACCCCTCCACTTT. Protein sequence: CASSDLGVNSPLHF. This chain connects TRBV2 to TRBJ1-6; D is uncertain. CDR1 SNHLY and CDR2 FYNNEI come from the germline V gene. This CDR3 comprises 14 residues. The V end was cut by 3 bases, the J end by 6 bases, with 9 bases between.

This clone has a single count. The chain joins TRBV11-3 to TRBJ2-2, with TRBD1 as a possible D gene (5 bases). Trimming shortened V by 4 bases and J by 3 bases, and 6 bases separated the two germline ends. CDR1 and CDR2 (germline): SGHNT, YENEEA. This CDR3 is built from 13 residues. CDR3 nucleotides: TGTGCCAGCAGCTCACAGGACACCGGGGAGCTGTTTTTT. Translated: CASSSQDTGELFF.

This clone was counted between two and nine times. The chain has TRBV3-1 (or the pseudogene TRBV3-2) and TRBJ2-2; 8 bases are a match to TRBD1. The germline CDR1 and CDR2 sequences are LGHDT and YNNKEL (reference sequence). V lost 6 bases and J lost 7; bases outside the gene matches: 7. This CDR3 has 14 amino acids. For the CDR3, the DNA is TGTGCCAGCAGACGGGACAGGATCGGCGGGGAGCTGTTTTTT. Protein sequence: CASRRDRIGGELFF.

This rearrangement joins TRBV10-1 to TRBJ1-1; D is ambiguous. Germline CDR1 and CDR2: WNHNN and SYGVQD (reference sequence). The length of the CDR3 is 16 residues. Trimming took 0 bases from V and 5 from J, leaving 16 bases between them. The CDR3 region is CASSESDLIGGTEAFF. CDR3 coding DNA: TGCGCCAGCAGTGAGTCTGACCTTATCGGAGGTACTGAAGCTTTCTTT.

The chain recombines TRBV18 with TRBJ1-2; possibly TRBD1 for D (5 bases). Germline V gene sequence: CDR1 KGHSH, CDR2 LQKENI. The CDR3 totals 14 residues. V lost 2 bases and J lost 5, with 12 bases in between. CDR3 DNA: TGTGCCAGCTCACCAAGCACAGGCGGATATGGCTACACCTTC. Encoded protein: CASSPSTGGYGYTF.

J is TRBJ2-1 and V is TRBV3-1 (or the pseudogene TRBV3-2), with a tentative D call TRBD2 (5 bases). The V gene's germline CDR1 is LGHDT and CDR2 YNNKEL (reference sequence). V shed 5 bases and J shed 6 bases, with 11 bases lying between them. The CDR3 is 13 amino acids. CDR3 protein: CASSERLLNEQFF. The CDR3 nucleotides are TGTGCCAGCAGCGAGCGACTACTCAATGAGCAGTTCTTC.

This clone was detected only a few times. The J gene is TRBJ1-1, the V gene TRBV30; 7 bases match TRBD1. The CDR3 extends over 14 amino acids. V shed 4 bases and J 7 bases; nucleotides not matched to a gene: 12. The V gene's germline CDR1 is GTSNPN and CDR2 SVGIG (reference sequence). In DNA form, the CDR3 reads TGTGCCTGGAACCGGGACAGTGGTGTTGGTGAAGCTTTCTTT. It specifies CAWNRDSGVGEAFF.

The genes are TRBV10-3 and TRBJ1-5; D perhaps matches TRBD1 (6 bases). Germline values: CDR1 ENHRY, CDR2 SYGVKD. Trimming stripped 5 bases from V and 7 bases from J, with 12 bases between. The CDR3 extends over 13 amino acids. The CDR3 is CAISRQERQPQHF. The DNA of the CDR3 is TGTGCCATCAGTAGACAGGAGAGACAGCCCCAGCATTTT.

This CDR3 is CASSSRDRVYEQYF. The CDR3 coding sequence is TGTGCCAGTAGTTCCCGGGACAGGGTCTACGAGCAGTACTTC. This chain connects TRBV19 to TRBJ2-7; 9 bases agree with TRBD1. Trimming at V came to 5 bases and at J to 3 bases, leaving 5 bases not matched to a gene. The CDR3 has 14 residues. Germline values: CDR1 LNHDA, CDR2 SQIVND (reference sequence).

This chain links TRBV30 with TRBJ1-4; no definite D call. V lost 3 bases and J 0 bases, leaving 14 bases between the germline ends. Germline CDR1 is GTSNPN and CDR2 is SVGIG (reference sequence). This CDR3 contains 16 residues. CDR3 sequence: CAWRKGRGATNEKLFF. In DNA, the CDR3 is TGTGCCTGGAGGAAAGGGAGAGGAGCAACTAATGAAAAACTGTTTTTT.

This chain joins TRBV19 and TRBJ1-2; D is perhaps TRBD1 (5 bases). V was pared by 6 bases and J by 4 bases, with 15 bases between. CDR3 length: 14 residues. Germline CDR1 LNHDA, CDR2 SQIVND (reference sequence). CDR3 coding DNA: TGTGCCAGTAGAGATGGGGGAGGCGTCTATGGCTACACCTTC. Translating gives CASRDGGGVYGYTF.

The chain uses TRBV9 and TRBJ1-5; tentatively, D is TRBD1 (6 bases). V lost 4 bases and J 5 bases, leaving 16 bases between the germline ends. This CDR3 is built from 15 residues. Germline-derived CDR1 and CDR2 are SGDLS and YYNGEE. CDR3 residues: CASSFTDRKDQPQHF. As DNA, the CDR3 is TGTGCCAGCAGCTTCACTGACAGGAAAGATCAGCCCCAGCATTTT. The whole variable domain, remainder taken from reference TRBV9 and TRBJ1-5, is DSGVTQTPKHLITATGQRVTLRCSPRSGDLSVYWYQQSLDQGLQFLIQYYNGEERAKGNILERFSAQQFPDLHSELNLSSLELGDSALYFCASSFTDRKDQPQHFGDGTRLSIL.

The J gene is TRBJ2-2, the V gene TRBV28; 9 nucleotides line up with TRBD2. CDR1 is MDHEN, CDR2 SYDVKM, per germline. The J segment lost 5 bases and the V segment lost 5 bases, leaving 3 bases of the junction unmatched. This CDR3 comprises 14 residues. CDR3 sequence reads: CASSRGGVTGELFF. CDR3 nucleotides: TGTGCCAGCAGTCGCGGGGGGGTGACCGGGGAGCTGTTTTTT.

The rearrangement uses TRBV14 and TRBJ2-3, with 8 bases that match TRBD2. The CDR3 contains 16 residues. Germline V lookup: CDR1 SGHDN, CDR2 FVKESK. Trimming at V came to 1 base and at J to 4 bases, leaving 7 bases not matched to a gene. CDR3 loop: CASSQGNGRAADTQYF. CDR3 coding DNA: TGTGCCAGCAGCCAAGGGAACGGGAGGGCCGCAGATACGCAGTATTTT.